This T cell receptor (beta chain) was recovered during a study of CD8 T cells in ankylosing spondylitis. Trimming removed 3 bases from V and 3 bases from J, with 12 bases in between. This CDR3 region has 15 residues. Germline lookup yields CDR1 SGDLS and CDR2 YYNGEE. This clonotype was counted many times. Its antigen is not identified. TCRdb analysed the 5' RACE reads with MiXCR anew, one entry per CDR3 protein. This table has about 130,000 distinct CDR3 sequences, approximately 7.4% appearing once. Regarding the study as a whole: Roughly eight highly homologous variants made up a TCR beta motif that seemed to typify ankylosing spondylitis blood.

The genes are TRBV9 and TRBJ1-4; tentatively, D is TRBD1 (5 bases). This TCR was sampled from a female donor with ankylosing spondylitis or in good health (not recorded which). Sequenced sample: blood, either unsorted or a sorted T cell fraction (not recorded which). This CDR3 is CASSGKTEANEKLFF. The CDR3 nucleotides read TGTGCCAGCAGCGGAAAGACAGAAGCTAATGAAAAACTGTTTTTT. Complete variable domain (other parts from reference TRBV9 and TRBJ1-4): DSGVTQTPKHLITATGQRVTLRCSPRSGDLSVYWYQQSLDQGLQFLIQYYNGEERAKGNILERFSAQQFPDLHSELNLSSLELGDSALYFCASSGKTEANEKLFFGSGTQLSVL.